This TCR beta chain derives from a study of cytomegalovirus exposure and HLA in healthy donors. Study findings and constraints: Presence/absence comparisons presumed near-even sequencing depth among donors.

The PCR was carried out with 60 Vbeta primers and 13 Jbeta primers. Generated by immunoSEQ multiplex PCR, the TCRdb table keeps only in-frame clones and is missing some. Of about 100,000 clones listed, around three quarters are singletons. This CDR3 has 13 residues. Looked up from germline, CDR1 is SGDLS and CDR2 is YYNGEE. The germline V and J ends were trimmed by 7 bases and 3 bases, with 11 bases remaining between them. Worth noting for this clone: The antigen is unknown.

The chain has TRBV9 and TRBJ2-1; TRBD1 is a possible D gene (6 bases). The sequence was collected from a woman in her 40s in good health and CMV-seronegative. Specimen: PBMCs. CDR3 nucleotides: TGTGCCAGCTCCCCAGGGGACTACAATGAGCAGTTCTTC. Its protein is CASSPGDYNEQFF.